This T cell receptor beta chain was recovered during a study of PD-L1 blockade in urothelial cancer. Overall study: It was at 3 weeks (second dose) and 6 weeks after treatment start that blood was analyzed.

The time point here: peripheral blood 6 weeks after treatment start. Pretreatment and on-treatment samples were taken, numbering 1 to 8 per patient. TCRdb's table, derived via immunoSEQ multiplex PCR, lists solely in-frame clones and lacks some. The sample consists of tens of thousands of clones, approximately 81% of them appearing once. This receptor was obtained from a man between 65 and 79 years old with urothelial cancer. The specimen was PBMCs, collected around atezolizumab (anti-PD-L1) treatment.

The chain's CDR3 is CASSLGGGHHYGYTF. DNA of the CDR3: TGTGCCAGCAGCTTGGGAGGCGGCCATCACTATGGCTACACCTTC. The chain recombines TRBV5-6 with TRBJ1-2; no firm D call. Trimming removed 0 bases from V and 3 bases from J, with 12 bases in between. The CDR3 extends over 15 amino acids. Germline loops: CDR1 SGHDT, CDR2 YYEEEE.